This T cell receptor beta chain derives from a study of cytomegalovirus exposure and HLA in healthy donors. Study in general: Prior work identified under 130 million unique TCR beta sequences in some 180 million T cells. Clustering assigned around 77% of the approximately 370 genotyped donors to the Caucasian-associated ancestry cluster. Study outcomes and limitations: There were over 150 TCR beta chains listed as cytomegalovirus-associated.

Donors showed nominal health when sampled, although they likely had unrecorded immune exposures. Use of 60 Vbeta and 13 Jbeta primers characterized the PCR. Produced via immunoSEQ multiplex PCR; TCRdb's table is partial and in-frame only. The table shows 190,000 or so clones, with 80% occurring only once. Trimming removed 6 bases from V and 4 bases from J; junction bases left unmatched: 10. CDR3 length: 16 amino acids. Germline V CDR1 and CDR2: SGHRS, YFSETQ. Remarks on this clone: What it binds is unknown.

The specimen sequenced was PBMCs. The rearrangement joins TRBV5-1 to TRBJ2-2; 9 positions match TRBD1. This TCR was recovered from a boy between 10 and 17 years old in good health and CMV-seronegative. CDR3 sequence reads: CASTVQGARSTGELFF. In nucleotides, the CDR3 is TGCGCCAGCACCGTACAGGGGGCGCGTAGCACCGGGGAGCTGTTTTTT.